This TCR beta chain was sequenced during a study of regulatory T cells in long-lasting Graves disease. Study-wide findings and caveats: New patients shared over 800 public clonotypes, fewer than the approximately 2,500 shared by persistent patients.

CDR3 length: 16 amino acids. Germline CDR1 MNHEY, CDR2 SMNVEV (reference sequence). Losses at the gene ends were 7 bases for V and 5 bases for J; bases not matched to a gene: 8. Time point given: newly diagnosed GD, antithyroid drugs for less than 3 months. RNA isolated from PBMCs was used to make the TCR library. Arm-PCR of CDR3 regions and iRepertoire HTBI primers were the basis on which TCR beta libraries were built. TCRdb fed the multiplex PCR reads into MiXCR, producing one record per CDR3 protein. The profile covers roughly 220,000 distinct CDR3 sequences, with approximately 20% appearing a single time and approximately 20% taken by the ten largest. This clonotype was counted ten times or more. What it binds is not known.

This sample comprised peripheral blood mononuclear cells (PBMCs), obtained at new diagnosis, from a patient treated with antithyroid drugs. The TCR was taken from a female donor with Graves disease. The V gene is TRBV27, the J gene TRBJ2-3; TRBD2 matches 14 bases. The CDR3 DNA sequence: TGTGCCAGCACTTCACGACTAGCGGGAGGGTTAGATACGCAGTATTTT. Protein: CASTSRLAGGLDTQYF.